A single sample gave rise to the 8 T cell receptor beta chains below, sequenced in a study of OX40 agonist ivuxolimab in advanced cancers. Data came from immunoSEQ multiplex PCR; TCRdb stores just in-frame clones and leaves some out. The sample has more than 80,000 clones; about nine tenths are singletons. Sequenced material: CD4+ or CD8+ T cells sorted from blood, taken in a trial of the OX40 agonist ivuxolimab. All receptors derive from an adult with an advanced solid tumor such as melanoma, head and neck, liver or kidney cancer.

The chain links TRBV7-2 to TRBJ2-7; 7 bases are a match to TRBD2. CDR3 length equals 13 residues. V dropped 1 base and J dropped 5; count of bases not matched to a gene: 2. Germline V gene data show CDR1 as SGHTA and CDR2 as FQGNSA. DNA of the CDR3: TGTGCCAGCAGCTTAGGCGGGGGAAACGAGCAGTACTTC. Its translation is CASSLGGGNEQYF.

J is TRBJ1-1 and V is TRBV29-1; unclear D gene. This CDR3 spans 15 amino acids. CDR1 is SQVTM and CDR2 is ANQGSEA in the germline V gene. V was clipped by 5 bases and J by 2 bases, with 18 bases between them. As DNA, the CDR3 is TGCAGCGTTAGCCCCAAGGTTAACCCAAACACTGAAGCTTTCTTT. Its protein product is CSVSPKVNPNTEAFF. Filled out from reference TRBV29-1 and TRBJ1-1, the complete variable domain reads SAVISQKPSRDICQRGTSLTIQCQVDSQVTMMFWYRQQPGQSLTLIATANQGSEATYESGFVIDKFPISRPNLTFSTLTVSNMSPEDSSIYLCSVSPKVNPNTEAFFGQGTRLTVV.

The V call is TRBV29-1, the J call TRBJ2-1; D gene unclear. CDR3 length equals 12 residues. Germline loops: CDR1 SQVTM, CDR2 ANQGSEA. V shed 3 bases and J shed 7 bases, with 10 bases lying between them. The CDR3 here is CSVEGNENEQFF. The CDR3 nucleotides are TGCAGCGTTGAGGGAAATGAGAATGAGCAGTTCTTC.

The rearrangement links TRBV4-2 to TRBJ1-2, with 10 bases aligning to TRBD1. CDR3 length: 15 residues. Germline V gives CDR1 LGHNA, CDR2 YNFKEQ. V lost 1 base and J lost 7; bases outside the gene matches: 6. The CDR3 spells CASSQALWTGGGYTF. In nucleotides, the CDR3 is TGTGCCAGCAGCCAAGCTTTGTGGACAGGGGGTGGCTACACCTTC.

The chain combines TRBV9 with TRBJ2-7, with D perhaps assigned TRBD1 or TRBD2 (6 bases each). Germline V gives CDR1 SGDLS, CDR2 YYNGEE. This CDR3 region has 14 residues. V was trimmed by 0 bases and J by 7 bases, leaving 14 bases between them. In nucleotides, the CDR3 is TGTGCCAGCAGCGTAGATAGGGGGGAAGGAGAGCAGTACTTC. It codes for CASSVDRGEGEQYF. Drawing the rest from reference TRBV9 and TRBJ2-7, the complete variable domain is DSGVTQTPKHLITATGQRVTLRCSPRSGDLSVYWYQQSLDQGLQFLIQYYNGEERAKGNILERFSAQQFPDLHSELNLSSLELGDSALYFCASSVDRGEGEQYFGPGTRLTVT.

V is TRBV2 and J is TRBJ1-1; D ambiguous. CDR1 SNHLY and CDR2 FYNNEI come from the germline V gene. V was clipped by 2 bases and J by 4 bases, with 11 bases between them. The CDR3 runs to 14 residues. CDR3 sequence reads: CASSERRVGTEAFF. The CDR3 DNA follows: TGTGCCAGCAGTGAACGGAGGGTGGGCACTGAAGCTTTCTTT.

The chain carries TRBV6-5 and TRBJ1-1; maybe TRBD1 (5 bases). CDR3 length: 13 amino acids. CDR1 and CDR2 (germline): MNHEY, SVGAGI. V was shortened by 6 bases and J by 4 bases, with 12 bases between the two germline ends. CDR3 nucleotides: TGTGCCAGCAGCTATCATGGGGGCACTGAAGCTTTCTTT. It yields the protein CASSYHGGTEAFF.

As concerns this clone: The conserved phenylalanine or tryptophan is not found at the CDR3 terminus, so this likely reflects a read error. No DNA is shown, since the ends of the CDR3 on it are uncertain; the CDR3 is the one TCRdb lists. This chain connects TRBV6-1 to TRBJ1-2. Germline CDR1 is MNHNS and CDR2 is SASEGT. The CDR3 is 10 residues long, ends included. This chain's CDR3 is CASSEETAIS.